These 3 T cell receptor beta chains share one sample of origin, sequenced in a study of blood T cell repertoires in COVID-19. The assay was immunoSEQ multiplex PCR, and TCRdb's table has in-frame clones only and misses some. The sample shows fewer than 60,000 clones, under 90% of them seen only once. The sample comprised peripheral blood. These receptors came from a man older than 75 with COVID-19, enrolled during active disease.

In this sample, this clone turned up once. This chain uses TRBV9 with TRBJ2-1; D is possibly TRBD1 (6 bases). CDR3 length: 16 residues. V was trimmed by 4 bases and J by 1 base, leaving 15 bases between them. Germline V lookup: CDR1 SGDLS, CDR2 YYNGEE. This CDR3 reads CASSTGQFGSYNEQFF. The CDR3 nucleotides read TGTGCCAGCAGCACGGGACAATTTGGGTCCTACAATGAGCAGTTCTTC.

J is TRBJ1-2 and V is TRBV19; 11 bases agree with TRBD1. Unmatched junction bases numbered 12, after V lost 8 bases and J lost 7 bases. This CDR3 spans 15 amino acids. Germline-derived CDR1 and CDR2 are LNHDA and SQIVND (reference sequence). The CDR3 DNA follows: TGTGCCAGTCTGAAGGGGACAGGGGGACCTTTTGGCTACACCTTC. As protein: CASLKGTGGPFGYTF.

This clone showed up just a few times. The chain has TRBV21-1 and TRBJ1-1; the D segment call TRBD1 is taken from the table without a DNA check. TRBV21-1 constitutes a pseudogene. This CDR3 region has 16 residues. In DNA, the CDR3 is TGTGCCAGCAGCAAAGGAGTGGGCAGGTATCCGCTGGAAGCTTTCTTT. Protein product: CASSKGVGRYPLEAFF.